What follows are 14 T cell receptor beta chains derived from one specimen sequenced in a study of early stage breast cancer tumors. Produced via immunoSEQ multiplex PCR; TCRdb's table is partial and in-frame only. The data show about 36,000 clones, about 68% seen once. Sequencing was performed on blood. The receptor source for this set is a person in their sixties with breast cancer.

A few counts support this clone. CDR3: CASRPYGQTNTEAFF. DNA of the CDR3: TGTGCCAGCAGGCCCTATGGACAGACGAACACTGAAGCTTTCTTT. The chain recombines TRBV28 with TRBJ1-1; possible D gene TRBD1, 6 bases. With 6 bases removed from V and 1 base from J, the gap between germline ends came to 15 bases. CDR1 and CDR2 (germline): MDHEN, SYDVKM. The CDR3 covers 15 residues. Supplemented by reference TRBV28 and TRBJ1-1, the full variable domain reads DVKVTQSSRYLVKRTGEKVFLECVQDMDHENMFWYRQDPGLGLRLIYFSYDVKMKEKGDIPEGYSVSREKKERFSLILESASTNQTSMYLCASRPYGQTNTEAFFGQGTRLTVV.

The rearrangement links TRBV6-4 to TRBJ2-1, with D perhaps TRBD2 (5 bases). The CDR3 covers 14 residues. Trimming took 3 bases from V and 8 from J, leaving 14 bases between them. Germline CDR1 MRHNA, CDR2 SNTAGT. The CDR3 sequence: CASSEWASQDEQFF. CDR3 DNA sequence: TGTGCCAGCAGTGAATGGGCTAGCCAGGATGAGCAGTTCTTC.

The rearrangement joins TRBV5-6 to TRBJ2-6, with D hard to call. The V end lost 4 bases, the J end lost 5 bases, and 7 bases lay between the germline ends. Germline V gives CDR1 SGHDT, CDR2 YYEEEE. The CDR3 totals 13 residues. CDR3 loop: CASSPTRANVLTF. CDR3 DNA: TGTGCCAGCAGCCCCACCCGGGCCAACGTCCTGACTTTC.

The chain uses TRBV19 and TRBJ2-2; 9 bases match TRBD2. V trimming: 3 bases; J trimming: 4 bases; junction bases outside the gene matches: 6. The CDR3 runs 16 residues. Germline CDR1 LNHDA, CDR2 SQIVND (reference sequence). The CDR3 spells CASSIRLAGSTGELFF. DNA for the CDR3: TGTGCCAGTAGTATCCGGCTAGCGGGAAGCACCGGGGAGCTGTTTTTT.

Here the CDR3 reads CASSPPDRSYQETQYF. The CDR3 bases are TGCGCCAGCAGCCCTCCCGACAGGAGCTACCAAGAGACCCAGTACTTC. The chain combines TRBV5-1 with TRBJ2-5; TRBD1 is a possible D gene (6 bases). The CDR3 totals 16 residues. The germline V and J ends were trimmed by 4 bases and 0 bases, with 16 bases remaining between them. Germline V gives CDR1 SGHRS, CDR2 YFSETQ. Together with reference TRBV5-1 and TRBJ2-5, the CDR3 gives the full variable domain: KAGVTQTPRYLIKTRGQQVTLSCSPISGHRSVSWYQQTPGQGLQFLFEYFSETQRNKGNFPGRFSGRQFSNSRSEMNVSTLELGDSALYLCASSPPDRSYQETQYFGPGTRLLVL.

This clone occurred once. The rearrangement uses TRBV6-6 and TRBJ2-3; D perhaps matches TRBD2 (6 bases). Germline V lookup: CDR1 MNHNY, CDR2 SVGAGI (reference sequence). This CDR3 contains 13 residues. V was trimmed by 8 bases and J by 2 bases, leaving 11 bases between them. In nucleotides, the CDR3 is TGTGCCAGCTTGGGGGGACCCACAGATACGCAGTATTTT. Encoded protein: CASLGGPTDTQYF.

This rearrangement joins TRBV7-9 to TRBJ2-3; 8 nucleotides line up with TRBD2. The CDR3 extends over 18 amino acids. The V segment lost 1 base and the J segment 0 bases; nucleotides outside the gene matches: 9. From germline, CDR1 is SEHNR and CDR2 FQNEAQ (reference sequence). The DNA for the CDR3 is TGTGCCAGCAGCTTAGGACCTCGGGCTAGCGGGAGCACAGATACGCAGTATTTT. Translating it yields CASSLGPRASGSTDTQYF.

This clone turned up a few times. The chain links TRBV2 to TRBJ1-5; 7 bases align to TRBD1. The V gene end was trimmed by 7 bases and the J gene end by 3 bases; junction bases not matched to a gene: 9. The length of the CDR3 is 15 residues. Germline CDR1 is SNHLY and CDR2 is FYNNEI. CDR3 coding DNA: TGTGCCAGCAAACGACAGGGACAGACCAATCAGCCCCAGCATTTT. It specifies CASKRQGQTNQPQHF.

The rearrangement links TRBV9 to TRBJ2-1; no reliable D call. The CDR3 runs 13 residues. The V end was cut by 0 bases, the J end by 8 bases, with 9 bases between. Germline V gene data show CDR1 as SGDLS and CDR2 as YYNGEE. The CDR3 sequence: CASSVGVKDEQFF. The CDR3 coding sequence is TGTGCCAGCAGCGTAGGGGTCAAGGATGAGCAGTTCTTC.

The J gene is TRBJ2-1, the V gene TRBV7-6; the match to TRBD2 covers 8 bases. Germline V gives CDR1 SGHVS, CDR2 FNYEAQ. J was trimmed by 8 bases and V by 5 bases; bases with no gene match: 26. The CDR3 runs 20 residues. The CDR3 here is CASSPPGQLVAGGISDEQFF. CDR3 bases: TGTGCCAGCAGCCCCCCGGGCCAATTAGTGGCGGGGGGTATTAGCGATGAGCAGTTCTTC.

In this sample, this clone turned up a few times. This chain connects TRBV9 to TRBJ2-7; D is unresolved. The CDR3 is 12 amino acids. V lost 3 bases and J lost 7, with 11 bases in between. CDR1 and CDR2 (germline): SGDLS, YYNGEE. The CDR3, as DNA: TGTGCCAGCAGCGGAGACGGCGTGGAGCAGTACTTC. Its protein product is CASSGDGVEQYF.

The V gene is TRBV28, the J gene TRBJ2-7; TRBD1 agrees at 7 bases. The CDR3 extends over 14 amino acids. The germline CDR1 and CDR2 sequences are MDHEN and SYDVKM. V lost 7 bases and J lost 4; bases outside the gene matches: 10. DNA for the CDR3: TGTGCCAGCATGGGTGGGGACAGACCTTACGAGCAGTACTTC. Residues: CASMGGDRPYEQYF.

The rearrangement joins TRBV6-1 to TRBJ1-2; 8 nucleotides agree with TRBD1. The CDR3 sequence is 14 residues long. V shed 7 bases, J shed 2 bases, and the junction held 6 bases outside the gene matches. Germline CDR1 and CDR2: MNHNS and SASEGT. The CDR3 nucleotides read TGTGCCAGCAATGGTCGGACAGGGAACTATGGCTACACCTTC. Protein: CASNGRTGNYGYTF.

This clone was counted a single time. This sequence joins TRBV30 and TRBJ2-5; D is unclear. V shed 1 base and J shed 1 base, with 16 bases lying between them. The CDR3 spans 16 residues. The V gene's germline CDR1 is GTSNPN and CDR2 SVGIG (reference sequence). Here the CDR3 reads CAWSGSPRRVQETQYF. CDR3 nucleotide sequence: TGTGCCTGGAGTGGGAGCCCCCGCCGGGTCCAAGAGACCCAGTACTTC. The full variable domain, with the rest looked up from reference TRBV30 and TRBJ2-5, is SQTIHQWPATLVQPVGSPLSLECTVEGTSNPNLYWYRQAAGRGLQLLFYSVGIGQISSEVPQNLSASRPQDRQFILSSKKLLLSDSGFYLCAWSGSPRRVQETQYFGPGTRLLVL.